Below, 9 T cell receptor beta chains from the same sample are listed, as sequenced in a study of T cells in Graves' hyperthyroidism and ophthalmopathy (dated by TCRdb to the late 2010s). Libraries came from multiplex PCR. The instrument was an Illumina HiSeq 2000. Amplification of TCR beta CDR3 regions was carried out from RNA transcripts. A first-round RT-PCR of the TCR CDR3 used the HTBI primer set with the Qiagen OneStep RT-PCR kit. Starting from the raw public reads, TCRdb applied fastp trimming at Q25, assembled clones with MiXCR and retained in-frame beta chains. Rows are unified per CDR3 protein, each entry keeping the most common DNA and genes. For this sample the table gives around 440,000 distinct CDR3 sequences, of which roughly 14% were detected only once. 7.5% to 9% of the sample is in the top ten clones. Sequences were obtained from blood. The source of these receptors is a young woman with Graves' hyperthyroidism.

At least ten counts were recorded for this clonotype. V is TRBV27 and J is TRBJ2-3; D tentatively reads TRBD1 or TRBD2 (5 bases each). The V and J ends lost 7 bases and 1 base respectively, with 12 bases between them. The CDR3 sequence is 14 residues long. Germline loops: CDR1 MNHEY, CDR2 SMNVEV (reference sequence). CDR3 loop: CASKGPGGTDTQYF. Here the CDR3 DNA reads TGTGCCAGCAAGGGACCCGGAGGCACAGATACGCAGTATTTT.

Ten or more counts support this clonotype. CDR3 nucleotides: TGTGCCAGCAGCTCACAGGGCATGAACACTGAAGCTTTCTTT. This codes for CASSSQGMNTEAFF. The rearrangement links TRBV7-3 to TRBJ1-1; weak D call: TRBD1 (6 bases). Germline lookup yields CDR1 SGHTA and CDR2 FQGTGA. The CDR3 runs to 14 residues. Trimming left V 4 bases short and J 0 bases short, with 9 bases between.

This clonotype was counted many times. The V call is TRBV2, the J call TRBJ1-4; possibly TRBD1 for D (6 bases). Germline assignment: CDR1 SNHLY and CDR2 FYNNEI. This CDR3 has 13 residues. V lost 8 bases and J lost 6, with 13 bases in between. CDR3 residues: CASRLQGYEKLFF. Here the CDR3 DNA reads TGTGCCAGCCGTCTACAGGGTTATGAAAAACTGTTTTTT.

In this sample, this clonotype turned up once. The chain combines TRBV19 with TRBJ1-2, with D possibly TRBD1 on 5 matching bases. The CDR3 spans 11 residues. V was shortened by 9 bases and J by 8 bases, with 13 bases between the two germline ends. Germline CDR1 is LNHDA and CDR2 is SQIVND (reference sequence). Written as DNA, the CDR3 is TGTGCCAGCTCCACGGGGGAGGGCTACACCTTC. Protein sequence: CASSTGEGYTF.

There are many counts of this clonotype. The rearrangement uses TRBV9 and TRBJ2-1, with TRBD1 identical over 7 bases. Germline V lookup: CDR1 SGDLS, CDR2 YYNGEE. The CDR3 extends over 13 amino acids. The V gene end was trimmed by 3 bases and the J gene end by 8 bases; junction bases not matched to a gene: 5. CDR3 bases: TGTGCCAGCAGCGGGGACAGTATCGATGAGCAGTTCTTC. Amino acid sequence: CASSGDSIDEQFF. The full variable domain, its missing parts supplied by reference TRBV9 and TRBJ2-1, is DSGVTQTPKHLITATGQRVTLRCSPRSGDLSVYWYQQSLDQGLQFLIQYYNGEERAKGNILERFSAQQFPDLHSELNLSSLELGDSALYFCASSGDSIDEQFFGPGTRLTVL.

The J gene is TRBJ1-5, the V gene TRBV18; unclear D gene. Trimming pared 10 bases from V and 3 bases from J, leaving 22 bases between. CDR1 KGHSH and CDR2 LQKENI come from the germline V gene. CDR3 length: 16 amino acids. The CDR3 region is CANSPGPDPLNQPQHF. The CDR3 nucleotides are TGTGCCAACTCTCCGGGCCCCGATCCCCTCAATCAGCCCCAGCATTTT. The full variable domain, with the rest looked up from reference TRBV18 and TRBJ1-5, is NAGVMQNPRHLVRRRGQEARLRCSPMKGHSHVYWYRQLPEEGLKFMVYLQKENIIDESGMPKERFSAEFPKEGPSILRIQQVVRGDSAAYFCANSPGPDPLNQPQHFGDGTRLSIL.

The V call is TRBV6-1, the J call TRBJ1-5; the D is unclear. V was cut by 3 bases and J by 0 bases, with 18 bases left in between. Germline-derived CDR1 and CDR2 are MNHNS and SASEGT. The CDR3 totals 18 residues. CDR3 loop: CASSDDIGYFYSNQPQHF. The CDR3 DNA follows: TGTGCCAGCAGTGACGACATTGGTTACTTTTATAGCAATCAGCCCCAGCATTTT.

A remark on this clonotype: A single base separates this from a much larger clone, so it may be a read error. CDR3 amino acids: CSAGERTYEQYV. CDR3 sequence (DNA): TGCAGCGCAGGGGAGAGGACCTACGAGCAGTACGTC. The J gene is TRBJ2-7, the V gene TRBV29-1; D perhaps matches TRBD1 (6 bases). Trimming cost V 7 bases and J 2 bases, with 12 bases left between them. CDR3 size: 12 residues. CDR1 is SQVTM, CDR2 ANQGSEA, per germline.

The chain links TRBV28 to TRBJ1-4; 7 positions agree with TRBD1. Germline assignment: CDR1 MDHEN and CDR2 SYDVKM. The CDR3 has 15 residues. With V trimmed by 6 bases and J by 6 bases, 10 bases remained unmatched. The CDR3, as DNA: TGTGCCAGCAGCCCCGGACAGGTGGTGGATGAAAAACTGTTTTTT. Protein sequence: CASSPGQVVDEKLFF.